The table lists the clone carrying this T cell receptor beta chain with many counts. This specimen belongs to a study of T cells after yellow fever vaccination. J was trimmed by 6 bases and V by 5 bases; bases with no gene match: 8. CDR1 and CDR2 from the germline V gene are SGHTA and FQGNSA. The CDR3 is 16 residues long. TCRdb re-called the 5' RACE reads with MiXCR, one entry per CDR3 protein. The sample yields 200,000 to 250,000 distinct CDR3 sequences, 3% to 3.5% seen once. The sample consisted of CD4+ T cells sorted from PBMCs, taken 10 days after the yellow fever booster vaccination. This chain uses TRBV7-2 with TRBJ1-5; 12 bases map to TRBD1. The clonotype originates from a man between 18 and 29 years old who received the YFV17D yellow fever vaccine. CDR3 bases: TGTGCCAGCAGCCTGATGGGGACAGGGGGCTTTCAGCCCCAGCATTTT. Translated: CASSLMGTGGFQPQHF.